The following is a T cell receptor beta chain sequence with its context. This record belongs to a study of cytomegalovirus exposure and HLA in healthy donors. PCR was performed using 60 Vbeta and 13 Jbeta primers. Clones were read by immunoSEQ multiplex PCR, and TCRdb kept only the in-frame ones, dropping some. The table has roughly 190,000 clones, over 70% seen once. There are 14 residues in the CDR3. Trimming left V 8 bases short and J 6 bases short, with 16 bases between. Per germline, CDR1 SGHAT and CDR2 FQNNGV. The V gene is TRBV11-2, the J gene TRBJ2-2; possible D gene TRBD1, 6 bases. The sample taken for sequencing was PBMCs. The TCR sequence derives from a man aged 45 to 65 in good health and CMV-seronegative. The CDR3 region is CASVGAWVSGELFF. In nucleotides, the CDR3 is TGTGCCAGCGTGGGGGCCTGGGTATCCGGGGAGCTGTTTTTT.